The 10 T cell receptor beta chains in this list originate from one sample, sequenced in a study of blood T cells in healthy people across ages. For the second PCR, which ran for about 6 to 11 cycles, a sample-barcoded 5' primer and a J-beta primer mix were used. TCRdb analysed the 5' RACE reads with MiXCR anew, one entry per CDR3 protein. The sample holds approximately 800,000 distinct CDR3 sequences; roughly 25% are singletons and the top ten take approximately 3.7%. The same sample was also used in a study of T cells of mothers and their children.

The source material was blood. These receptors originate from a boy aged 10-17 years in good health.

This chain uses TRBV12-3 or TRBV12-4 with TRBJ1-4; D possibly corresponds to TRBD1 (6 bases). With 3 bases removed from V and 3 bases from J, the gap between germline ends came to 14 bases. The CDR3 is made up of 16 amino acids. The DNA of the CDR3 is TGTGCCAGCAGTTTTCGTGACAGGCCTTCTAATGAAAAACTGTTTTTT. Translating it yields CASSFRDRPSNEKLFF.

V is TRBV18 and J is TRBJ2-1; 7 bases are shared with TRBD1. Germline V gene data show CDR1 as KGHSH and CDR2 as LQKENI. Trimming cost V 2 bases and J 8 bases; bases outside gene matches: 6. The CDR3 spans 14 residues. DNA of the CDR3: TGTGCCAGCTCACCAAGACAGGGATTCGATGAGCAGTTCTTC. This sequence encodes CASSPRQGFDEQFF.

This clonotype has more than one count but fewer than ten. The chain is built from TRBV7-8 and TRBJ2-3; 9 nucleotides match TRBD1. CDR3 length equals 16 residues. Germline V gene lookup returns CDR1 SGHVS and CDR2 FQNEAQ. The V and J ends lost 5 bases and 1 base, in that order; junction bases with no gene match: 7. CDR3 nucleotide sequence: TGTGCCAGCAGCCGACAGGGGGTTGTGGGCACAGATACGCAGTATTTT. This encodes CASSRQGVVGTDTQYF.

This clonotype has more than one count but fewer than ten. V is TRBV10-3 and J is TRBJ2-7; 7 bases are a match to TRBD1. This CDR3 has 14 residues. The junction had 14 bases not matched to a gene; V was cut back by 10 bases and J by 5 bases. Germline CDR1 is ENHRY and CDR2 is SYGVKD. CDR3 in amino acids: CATTNRDSLHEQYF. The CDR3 nucleotides read TGTGCCACGACGAACCGGGACAGCCTCCACGAGCAGTACTTC.

This clonotype occurred a few times. The chain combines TRBV12-3 or TRBV12-4 with TRBJ1-5, with D maybe TRBD1 (6 bases). V was trimmed by 4 bases and J by 9 bases, leaving 25 bases between them. This CDR3 is built from 17 residues. CDR3 sequence reads: CASSSGREQGGDRPQHF. The CDR3 nucleotides read TGTGCCAGCAGTTCCGGGAGGGAACAAGGGGGTGATCGGCCCCAGCATTTT.

This clonotype was seen more than once but under ten times. The genes are TRBV6-5 and TRBJ1-5; a possible D gene is TRBD1 (5 bases). Germline CDR1 MNHEY, CDR2 SVGAGI. The CDR3 length is 15 residues. V was clipped by 2 bases and J by 10 bases, with 18 bases between them. The CDR3 protein is CASSYDRQTISPQHF. DNA for the CDR3: TGTGCCAGCAGTTACGATAGACAGACTATCAGCCCCCAGCATTTT.

In its sample, this clonotype was seen a few times. The rearrangement links TRBV4-1 to TRBJ2-1, with D hard to call. Germline V gives CDR1 MGHRA, CDR2 YSYEKL. The CDR3 contains 14 residues. V lost 5 bases and J 4 bases, leaving 12 bases between the germline ends. DNA for the CDR3: TGCGCCAGCAGCAAGGAGCCCATTTACAATGAGCAGTTCTTC. Amino acids: CASSKEPIYNEQFF.

The V gene is TRBV19, the J gene TRBJ1-2; 8 bases agree with TRBD1. Per the germline V gene, CDR1 is LNHDA and CDR2 is SQIVND (reference sequence). With V trimmed by 7 bases and J by 4 bases, 20 bases remained unmatched. This CDR3 region has 18 residues. The CDR3 spells CASNNPGTGRRQLYGYTF. CDR3 coding DNA: TGTGCCAGTAATAACCCCGGGACAGGAAGACGGCAGCTCTATGGCTACACCTTC. The entire variable domain, with the rest obtained from reference TRBV19 and TRBJ1-2, is as follows: DGGITQSPKYLFRKEGQNVTLSCEQNLNHDAMYWYRQDPGQGLRLIYYSQIVNDFQKGDIAEGYSVSREKKESFPLTVTSAQKNPTAFYLCASNNPGTGRRQLYGYTFGSGTRLTVV.

A few counts support this clonotype. The junction differs from germline at one of its ends, possibly a read error. This chain links TRBV7-7 with TRBJ2-3; D gene ambiguous. The CDR3 length is 13 residues. CDR1 is SSHAT and CDR2 is FNYEAQ in the germline V gene (reference sequence). CDR3 sequence: CASSLAQTDTQYF. The CDR3 coding sequence is TGTGCTAGCAGCTTAGCACAGACAGATACGCAGTATTTT.

This clonotype was seen a few times. One junction end does not reproduce the germline sequence, and a read error may be involved. V gene TRBV20-1 combines with J gene TRBJ2-1; 14 nucleotides match TRBD2. Germline V gives CDR1 DFQATT, CDR2 SNEGSKA (reference sequence). This CDR3 comprises 13 residues. DNA for the CDR3: TGCAGTGCGGTACTAGGGACTAGCGGGAGCCTCCGTTTC. This translates into CSAVLGTSGSLRF.